The T cell receptor beta chain under discussion was sequenced for a study of CD8 T cells in Susac syndrome. V was cut by 5 bases and J by 0 bases, with 8 bases left in between. CDR3 length: 13 amino acids. Germline V gives CDR1 SGHRS, CDR2 YFSETQ. Negative isolation was applied to CD8+ and CD4+ T cells, and FACS enrichment was applied to TEMRA cells. Reverse transcription used about 0.5 to 1 ug RNA and random hexamers. From the immunoSEQ multiplex PCR reads, TCRdb called clonotypes with MiXCR, one entry per CDR3 protein. The sample holds more than 150,000 distinct CDR3 sequences, around 94% seen once.

This chain links TRBV5-1 with TRBJ1-1, with D unresolved. The sample was CD4+ T cells from PBMCs. The clonotype was recovered from a human donor in good health. In DNA form, the CDR3 reads TGCGCCAGCAGGACTGAGATGAACACTGAAGCTTTCTTT. This sequence encodes CASRTEMNTEAFF.